This T cell receptor (beta chain) appears in the sequencing data of a study of blood T cell repertoires in COVID-19. Study at large: Sites across the United States, Italy and Spain contributed samples from acute and convalescent COVID-19. In each case, the material was cDNA or gDNA derived from T cells, B-cell-depleted T cells, or PBMCs.

This CDR3 has 15 residues. V lost 7 bases and J 7 bases, leaving 20 bases between the germline ends. Germline CDR1 is SGHKS and CDR2 is YYEKEE (reference sequence). Under the authors' procedure: Amplified reference gene primers provided the basis for estimating nucleated cell counts. Method: immunoSEQ multiplex PCR; TCRdb's copy keeps in-frame clones and lacks some. V and J calls and clone size come straight from that table; D and trimming were deduced from the DNA. The data hold 84,000 or so clones, with around four fifths observed a single time. The J gene is TRBJ1-4, the V gene TRBV5-5, with D uncertain. The sequence derives from a human donor in a cohort sampled during active COVID-19. Sequenced: peripheral blood. The CDR3 region is CASGGREARREKLFF. The CDR3 DNA reads TGTGCCAGCGGAGGCCGGGAGGCAAGACGTGAAAAACTGTTTTTT.